The source of this T cell receptor beta chain is a study of beta chain features in type 1 diabetes. The investigators reverse transcribed all of the isolated RNA, so they sequenced expressed TCRB transcripts. TCRdb's copy holds only in-frame clones and misses some; the assay was immunoSEQ multiplex PCR. In the table there are about 27,000 clones, around 54% of which are singletons. Concerning this clone itself: Its specificity is not known.

V dropped 0 bases and J dropped 0; count of bases not matched to a gene: 2. Looked up from germline, CDR1 is SGHRS and CDR2 is YFSETQ. CDR3 length: 15 amino acids. Regarding the study as a whole: Whether HLA type influences TCRB rearrangement remained unresolved here. TCRB CDR3 length was moderately but significantly reduced in all four CD4+ subsets of Type 1 diabetes patients.

The chain is built from TRBV5-1 and TRBJ2-7; 8 bases map to TRBD2. This TCR came from a woman aged 18-30 years with type 1 diabetes. Sequencing was carried out using Tregs from blood. The CDR3 sequence: CASSLVAGSSYEQYF. CDR3 sequence (DNA): TGCGCCAGCAGCTTGGTAGCGGGGAGCTCCTACGAGCAGTACTTC.